This T cell receptor (beta chain) was identified during a study of OX40 agonist ivuxolimab in advanced cancers. Study in general: Age averaged around 60 years (range roughly 20 to 90), and 70% to 85% were male. Prior checkpoint blockade (anti-PD-1, anti-PD-L1 or anti-CTLA-4) was permitted; around 37% had it.

V was trimmed by 2 bases and J by 3 bases, leaving 13 bases between them. This CDR3 has 15 amino acids. Germline values: CDR1 KGHSH, CDR2 LQKENI. Systemic immunosuppression or autoimmune disease history was grounds to exclude patients. The repertoire was sequenced with immunoSEQ multiplex PCR; TCRdb's copy has only in-frame clones and lacks some. The sample lists some 70,000 clones; approximately 89% were seen once. The rearrangement links TRBV18 to TRBJ1-1, with D possibly being TRBD1 (6 bases). The clonotype was recovered from an adult with an advanced solid tumor such as melanoma, head and neck, liver or kidney cancer. The sequences come from CD4+ or CD8+ T cells sorted from blood, collected in a trial of the OX40 agonist ivuxolimab. CDR3 sequence: CASSPKQGTDTEAFF. The CDR3, as DNA: TGTGCCAGCTCACCAAAGCAGGGGACGGACACTGAAGCTTTCTTT.